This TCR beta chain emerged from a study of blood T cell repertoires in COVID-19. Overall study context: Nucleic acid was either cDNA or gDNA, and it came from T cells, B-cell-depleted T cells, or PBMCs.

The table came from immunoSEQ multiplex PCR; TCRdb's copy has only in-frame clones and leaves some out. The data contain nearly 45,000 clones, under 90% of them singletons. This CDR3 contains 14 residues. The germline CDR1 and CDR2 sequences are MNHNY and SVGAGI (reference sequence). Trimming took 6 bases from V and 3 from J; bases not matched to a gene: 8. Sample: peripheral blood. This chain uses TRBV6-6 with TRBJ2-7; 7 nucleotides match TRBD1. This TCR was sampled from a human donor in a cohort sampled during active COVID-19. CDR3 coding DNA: TGTGCCAGCAGCCCAACGGGACAGAACTACGAGCAGTACGTC. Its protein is CASSPTGQNYEQYV.